This T cell receptor (beta chain) was retrieved from a study of blood T cell repertoires in COVID-19. Study-level background: Researchers got acute and convalescent COVID-19 samples from the United States, Italy and Spain. Sample material is recorded as cDNA or gDNA derived from T cells, B-cell-depleted T cells, or PBMCs.

With 4 bases removed from V and 0 bases from J, the gap between germline ends came to 15 bases. The CDR3 length is 16 residues. Germline V lookup: CDR1 MNHNS, CDR2 SASEGT. This clone has just a few counts. Original processing notes: Estimation of nucleated cell counts relied on the amplification of reference gene primers. Profiled with immunoSEQ multiplex PCR; TCRdb holds only in-frame clones, not every one. V and J calls and clone size are those listed in that table; D and trimming were worked out from the DNA. The table has around 190,000 clones, approximately 85% seen once. Sequences were obtained from peripheral blood. The chain has TRBV6-1 and TRBJ1-1; maybe TRBD1 (6 bases). The receptor was derived from a woman in her fifties or sixties with acute or convalescent COVID-19. The CDR3 sequence is CASSGWTETLNTEAFF. In nucleotides, the CDR3 is TGTGCCAGCAGTGGGTGGACAGAGACTTTGAACACTGAAGCTTTCTTT.